The rows below give T cell receptor beta chains drawn from one sample of a study of T cells after yellow fever vaccination. Using its own MiXCR run on the 5' RACE reads, TCRdb lists one record per CDR3 protein. Of about 68,000 distinct CDR3 sequences in the sample, just over 6.5% were seen once. This specimen consisted of CD8+ T cells sorted from PBMCs, obtained roughly 45 days after the first yellow fever vaccination. Receptors were obtained from a man younger than 30 who received the YFV17D yellow fever vaccine. Each CDR3 is given with its conserved first and last residue. Each record gives: CDR3 length, J gene, V gene, D gene, clone size, CDR3 DNA, CDR3 protein. D genes are given only for firm matches. Clone size is given for some rows only: seen once, a few or many times, or a class if the clone is expanded.

15	TRBJ2-7	TRBV19	-	-	TGTGCCAGTAGTGCCCCGGAGCTTGGGGCCTACGAGCAGTACTTC	CASSAPELGAYEQYF
14	TRBJ1-4	TRBV6-5	-	many	TGTGCCAGCGGTAACTCGGACCTTAATGAAAAACTGTTTTTT	CASGNSDLNEKLFF
15	TRBJ1-2	TRBV12-3/TRBV12-4	-	many	TGTGCCAGCAGAGACAGGACCAGTTTGGACTATGGCTACACCTTC	CASRDRTSLDYGYTF
14	TRBJ1-4	TRBV27	-	many	TGTGCCAGCAGTGACACAGTGATGAATGAAAAACTGTTTTTT	CASSDTVMNEKLFF
14	TRBJ2-3	TRBV6-5	-	many	TGTGCCAGCAGTTACTATCGTGCTGGAGACACGCAGTATTTT	CASSYYRAGDTQYF
13	TRBJ1-2	TRBV29-1	-	many	TGCAGCGCCAAAGGGGGGGAATCCTATGGCTACACCTTC	CSAKGGESYGYTF
13	TRBJ1-1	TRBV29-1	-	many	TGCAGCGCCCTACAGGGTGCGGGTACTGAAGCTTTCTTT	CSALQGAGTEAFF
16	TRBJ1-2	TRBV5-1	-	-	TGCGCCAGCAGCATACTTGCGGGGGATACTAACTATGGCTACACCTTC	CASSILAGDTNYGYTF
13	TRBJ2-1	TRBV9	-	-	TGTGCCAGCAGCGTACGGGGAATCAATGAGCAGTTCTTC	CASSVRGINEQFF
15	TRBJ2-5	TRBV6-5	-	many	TGTGCCAGCAGTTACGGGAGAGAGAGCCAGGAGACCCAGTACTTC	CASSYGRESQETQYF
15	TRBJ1-5	TRBV4-1	-	many	TGCGCCAGCAGCCAAAGGTGGACAAGCAATCAGCCCCAGCATTTT	CASSQRWTSNQPQHF
17	TRBJ2-5	TRBV20-1	TRBD2	many	TGCAGTGCTAGATCTCGCGGGGGGGCCTACCGACAAGAGACCCAGTACTTC	CSARSRGGAYRQETQYF
14	TRBJ2-7	TRBV21-1	-	few	TGTGCCAGCAGCAAAAGGGACAGGGCGGGTGAGCAGTACTTC	CASSKRDRAGEQYF
15	TRBJ2-1	TRBV5-1	TRBD1	many	TGCGCCAGCAGTCAAAGACAGGGAGCCTACAATGAGCAGTTCTTC	CASSQRQGAYNEQFF
12	TRBJ2-3	TRBV11-2	-	-	TGTGCCAGCAGCAAAGATGGAGATACGCAGTATTTT	CASSKDGDTQYF
15	TRBJ2-1	TRBV20-1	TRBD2	-	TGCAGTGCTCCCCGACTAGCGGGGGGGAACAATGAGCAGTTCTTC	CSAPRLAGGNNEQFF
14	TRBJ1-4	TRBV27	-	few	TGTGCCAGCACCGGGACGCTTGAGAGTGAAAAACTGTTTTTT	CASTGTLESEKLFF
18	TRBJ2-5	TRBV4-1	-	many	TGCGCCAGCAGCCAAGAGCTTGGAAGCGGATTCCCACAAGAGACCCAGTACTTC	CASSQELGSGFPQETQYF
14	TRBJ1-1	TRBV7-2	-	many	TGTGCCAGCAGCTCATCCCTCATGAACACTGAAGCTTTCTTT	CASSSSLMNTEAFF
16	TRBJ2-7	TRBV6-5	-	many	TGTGCCAGCAGTTACTCGAGTTCAGGGACTCTAAACGAGCAGTACTTC	CASSYSSSGTLNEQYF
17	TRBJ2-5	TRBV5-1	-	many	TGCGCCAGCAGCTTGGCCCCGGCGGGGACGTACCAAGAGACCCAGTACTTC	CASSLAPAGTYQETQYF
15	TRBJ2-5	TRBV4-2	-	many	TGTGCCAGCAGCCAAGCGGAGGCCCGCCCAGAGACCCAGTACTTC	CASSQAEARPETQYF
14	TRBJ1-5	TRBV12-3/TRBV12-4	-	-	TGTGCCAGCAGCACCGGCGAATTCAATCAGCCCCAGCATTTT	CASSTGEFNQPQHF
16	TRBJ2-4	TRBV20-1	-	many	TGCAGTGCTAGTCGGCCGACGGGGGAGTTCAAAAACATTCAGTACTTC	CSASRPTGEFKNIQYF
11	TRBJ1-1	TRBV12-3/TRBV12-4	-	few	TGTGCCAGCAGTCGTTGGTCTGAAGCTTTCTTT	CASSRWSEAFF
17	TRBJ2-3	TRBV28	-	few	TGTGCCAGCAGTGCCCCTTTACTCAGGGGATTCACAGATACGCAGTATTTT	CASSAPLLRGFTDTQYF
16	TRBJ2-2	TRBV10-3	-	many	TGTGCCATCAGTGAGTTAGACGGCGCGAACACCGGGGAGCTGTTTTTT	CAISELDGANTGELFF
15	TRBJ2-1	TRBV7-2	-	-	TGTGCCAGCAGCTCGGGACCGAGGGTTGTCAATGAGCAGTTCTTC	CASSSGPRVVNEQFF
16	TRBJ2-3	TRBV4-1	TRBD2	few	TGCGCCAGCAGCCAAACCCCCCTGGGGGGGTCGGATACGCAGTATTTT	CASSQTPLGGSDTQYF
15	TRBJ1-1	TRBV11-1	TRBD1	-	TGTGCCAGCAGCTCGACCGGGACAGCGAACACTGAAGCTTTCTTT	CASSSTGTANTEAFF
18	TRBJ2-2	TRBV7-6	-	many	TGTGCCAGCAGCTTAGAAACTCAGTTGGATTTTGGTACCGGGGAGCTGTTTTTT	CASSLETQLDFGTGELFF